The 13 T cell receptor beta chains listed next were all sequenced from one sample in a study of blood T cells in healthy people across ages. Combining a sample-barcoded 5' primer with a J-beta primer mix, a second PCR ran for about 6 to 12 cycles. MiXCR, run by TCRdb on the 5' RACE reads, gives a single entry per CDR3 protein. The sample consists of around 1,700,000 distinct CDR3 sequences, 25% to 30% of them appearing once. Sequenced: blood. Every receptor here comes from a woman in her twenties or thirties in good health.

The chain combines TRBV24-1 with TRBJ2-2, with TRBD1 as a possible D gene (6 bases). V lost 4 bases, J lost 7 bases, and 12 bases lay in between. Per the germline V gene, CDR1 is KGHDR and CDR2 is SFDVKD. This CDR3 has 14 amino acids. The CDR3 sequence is CATSEQTGHGELFF. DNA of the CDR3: TGTGCCACCAGTGAACAAACAGGGCACGGGGAGCTGTTTTTT.

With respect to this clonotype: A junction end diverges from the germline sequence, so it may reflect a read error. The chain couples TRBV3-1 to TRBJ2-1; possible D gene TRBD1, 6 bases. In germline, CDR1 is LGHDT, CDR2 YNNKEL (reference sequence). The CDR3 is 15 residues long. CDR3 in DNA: TGTGCCGGCAGCCTAACAGGGCCCGCTTACAATGAGCAGTTCTTC. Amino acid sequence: CAGSLTGPAYNEQFF.

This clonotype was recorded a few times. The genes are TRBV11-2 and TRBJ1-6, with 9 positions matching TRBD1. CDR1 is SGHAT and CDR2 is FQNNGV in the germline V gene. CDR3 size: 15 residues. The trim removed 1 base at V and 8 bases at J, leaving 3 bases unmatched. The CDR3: CASSLGTGDYSPLHF. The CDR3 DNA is TGTGCCAGCAGCTTAGGGACAGGGGATTATTCACCCCTCCACTTT.

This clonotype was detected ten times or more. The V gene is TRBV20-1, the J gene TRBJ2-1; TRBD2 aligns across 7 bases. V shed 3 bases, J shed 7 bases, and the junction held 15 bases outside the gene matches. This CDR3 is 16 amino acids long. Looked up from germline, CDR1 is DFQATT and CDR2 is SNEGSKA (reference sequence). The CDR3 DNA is TGCAGTGCTAGGGACTTTGGGGCGGGAGTAGTGAATGAGCAGTTCTTC. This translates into CSARDFGAGVVNEQFF.

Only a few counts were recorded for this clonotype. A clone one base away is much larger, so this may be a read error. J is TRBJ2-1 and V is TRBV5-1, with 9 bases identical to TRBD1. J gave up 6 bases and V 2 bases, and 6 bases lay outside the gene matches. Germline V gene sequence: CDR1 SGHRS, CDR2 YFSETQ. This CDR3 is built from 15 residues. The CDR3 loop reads CASSFGTGTCNEQFF. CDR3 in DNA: TGCGCCAGCAGCTTCGGGACAGGGACCTGCAATGAGCAGTTCTTC.

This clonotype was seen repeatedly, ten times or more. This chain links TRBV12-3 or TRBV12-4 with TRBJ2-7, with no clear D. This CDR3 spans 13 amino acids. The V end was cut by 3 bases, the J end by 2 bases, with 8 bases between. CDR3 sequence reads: CASSFGKTYEQYF. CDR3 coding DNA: TGTGCCAGCAGTTTTGGCAAAACCTACGAGCAGTACTTC.

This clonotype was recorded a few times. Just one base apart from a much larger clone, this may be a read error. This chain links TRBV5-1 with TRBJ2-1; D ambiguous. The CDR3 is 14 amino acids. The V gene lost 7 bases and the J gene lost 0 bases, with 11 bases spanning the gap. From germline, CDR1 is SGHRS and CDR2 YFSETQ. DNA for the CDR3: TGCGCCAGCCGGCAGTACGTCTCCTACAATGAGCAGTTCTTC. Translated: CASRQYVSYNEQFF.

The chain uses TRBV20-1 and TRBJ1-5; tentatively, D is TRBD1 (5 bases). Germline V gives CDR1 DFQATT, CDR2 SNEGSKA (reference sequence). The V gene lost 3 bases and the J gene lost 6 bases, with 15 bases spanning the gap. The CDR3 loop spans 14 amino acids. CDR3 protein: CSASSGGGSQPQHF. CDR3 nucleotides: TGCAGTGCTAGTTCGGGCGGGGGATCTCAGCCCCAGCATTTT.

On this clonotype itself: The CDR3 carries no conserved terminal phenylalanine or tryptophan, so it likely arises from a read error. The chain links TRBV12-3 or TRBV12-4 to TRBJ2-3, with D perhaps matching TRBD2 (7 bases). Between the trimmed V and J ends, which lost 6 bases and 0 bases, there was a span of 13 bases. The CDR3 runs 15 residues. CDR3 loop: CASSGGRVSTDTQYS. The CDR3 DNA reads TGTGCCAGCAGCGGGGGGCGCGTTAGCACAGATACGCAGTATTCC.

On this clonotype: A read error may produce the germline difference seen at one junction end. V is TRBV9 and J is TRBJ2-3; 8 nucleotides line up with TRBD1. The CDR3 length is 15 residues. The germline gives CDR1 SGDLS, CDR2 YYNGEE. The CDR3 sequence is CAGSSGTGPPDTQYF. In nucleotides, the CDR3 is TGTGCCGGCAGCTCCGGGACAGGACCCCCAGATACGCAGTATTTT.

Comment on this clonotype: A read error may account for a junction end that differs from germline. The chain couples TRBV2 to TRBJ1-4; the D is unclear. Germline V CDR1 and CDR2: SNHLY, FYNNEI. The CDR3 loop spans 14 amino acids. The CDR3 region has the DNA TGTGCCAGCAGTGACCAGAGAGGGAATGAAAAACGGTTTTTT. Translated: CASSDQRGNEKRFF.

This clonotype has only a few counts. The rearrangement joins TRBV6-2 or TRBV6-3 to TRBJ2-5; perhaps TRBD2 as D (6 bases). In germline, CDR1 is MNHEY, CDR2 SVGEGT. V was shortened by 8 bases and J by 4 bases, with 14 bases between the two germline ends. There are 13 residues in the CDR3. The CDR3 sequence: CASLEGTRETQYF. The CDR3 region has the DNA TGTGCCAGCCTGGAGGGAACGAGAGAGACCCAGTACTTC.

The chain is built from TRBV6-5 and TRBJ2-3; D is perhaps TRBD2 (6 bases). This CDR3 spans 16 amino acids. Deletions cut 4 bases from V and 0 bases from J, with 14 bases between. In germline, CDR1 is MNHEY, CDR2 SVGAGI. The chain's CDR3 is CASSSGSGGSTDTQYF. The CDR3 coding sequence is TGTGCCAGCAGTTCGGGTAGCGGCGGTAGCACAGATACGCAGTATTTT.